The T cell receptor (beta chain) under discussion was sequenced for a study of read filtering for tumor transcriptome and immune sequencing. Study findings and constraints: About 80% of IR-seq clonotypes had one read, totaling around 4% of reads; RNA-seq: approximately 75% and 45%.

Molecular barcoded adaptors covering alpha/delta and beta/gamma chains were used on around 400 ng RNA. Using its own MiXCR run on the reads, TCRdb lists one record per CDR3 protein. The sample yields approximately 150,000 distinct CDR3 sequences, 13% seen once. This clonotype was seen ten or more times. Its cognate antigen is unknown. V was trimmed by 7 bases and J by 0 bases, leaving 10 bases between them. Germline V gene data show CDR1 as LNHDA and CDR2 as SQIVND (reference sequence). This CDR3 comprises 14 residues. This receptor was taken from a donor aged 40 or over with multiple myeloma. Sequenced material: a population of CD138-negative cells sorted from bone marrow. This chain uses TRBV19 with TRBJ2-1; D perhaps matches TRBD2 (5 bases). The CDR3: CASTGKGSYNEQFF. The CDR3 region has the DNA TGTGCCAGTACGGGGAAGGGCTCCTACAATGAGCAGTTCTTC.